This note documents a single T cell receptor beta chain sequence. This record belongs to a study of technical replicates of blood from a few donors. This CDR3 contains 15 residues. CDR1 and CDR2 (germline): SGDLS, YYNGEE. Germline trimming cut 3 bases from V and 6 bases from J; bases unmatched to any gene: 6. Here immunoSEQ multiplex PCR was the method, and the copy in TCRdb shows in-frame clones only, minus some. The sample includes some 84,000 clones, roughly 90% seen only once; the top ten take approximately 0.39%. The material sequenced was T cells isolated from PBMCs. This TCR was recovered from a human donor in good health. This chain connects TRBV9 to TRBJ2-7, with 13 bases matching TRBD2. This CDR3 reads CASSGGLAGNGEQYF. The CDR3 coding sequence is TGTGCCAGCAGCGGGGGACTAGCGGGAAACGGCGAGCAGTACTTC.